This T cell receptor (beta chain) was observed in a study of blood T cells in healthy people across ages. Trimming cost V 4 bases and J 5 bases; bases outside gene matches: 4. CDR1 and CDR2 (germline): LGHNA, YSLEER. The CDR3 length is 15 residues. This clonotype was counted a few times. Using a J-beta primer mix together with a sample-barcoded 5' primer, a second PCR was run for roughly 6 to 11 cycles. TCRdb redid the calling of the 5' RACE reads with MiXCR, one entry per CDR3 protein. The sample lists approximately 810,000 distinct CDR3 sequences; around 36% were seen once. The sample was blood. This TCR was sampled from a young man in good health. The chain is built from TRBV4-3 and TRBJ1-4; 10 nucleotides agree with TRBD1. CDR3 region: CASSRGQGGNEKLFF. CDR3 coding DNA: TGCGCCAGCAGCCGCGGACAGGGGGGCAATGAAAAACTGTTTTTT.